This T cell receptor beta chain was observed in a study of T cell changes during pregnancy in multiple sclerosis. Produced via immunoSEQ multiplex PCR; TCRdb's table is partial and in-frame only. The profile shows 29,000 or so clones, 75% to 90% of them singletons. The input for sequencing was CD8+ T cells from peripheral blood mononuclear cells, taken after pregnancy. The sequence was obtained from a female donor with multiple sclerosis, enrolled in a pregnancy study.

CDR3 sequence: CASSGRGLGTEAFF. In nucleotides, the CDR3 is TGTGCCAGCAGCGGCAGGGGGCTCGGCACTGAAGCTTTCTTT. The chain couples TRBV5-4 to TRBJ1-1, with 8 bases that match TRBD1. The CDR3 consists of 14 residues. In germline, CDR1 is SGHNT, CDR2 YYREEE (reference sequence). The ends lost 4 bases at V and 4 bases at J; junction bases unmatched: 6.